Sequencing of this TCR beta chain was carried out in a study of regulatory T cells in long-lasting Graves disease. General study findings and limits: Persistent disease favored TRBV28, TRBJ1-2 and TRBJ2-5. The number of shared public clonotypes was higher in persistent patients (approximately 3,000) than new patients (approximately 1,000). Newly diagnosed patients had higher TCR diversity than persistent Graves' patients did.

CDR3 length: 15 amino acids. Per germline, CDR1 SGHTA and CDR2 FQGNSA. V dropped 5 bases and J dropped 0 bases, with 11 bases sitting between them. Time point described: newly diagnosed GD, antithyroid drugs for less than 3 months. The TCR library was made from RNA that had been extracted from PBMCs in TRIzol. American Thyroid Association guidelines were used to diagnose Graves' disease. This clonotype appeared a few times. Its antigen is not known. The TCR beta library used iRepertoire HTBI primers with Arm-PCR amplification of CDR3. TCRdb reprocessed the multiplex PCR reads via MiXCR and lists one record per CDR3 protein. The repertoire consists of some 400,000 distinct CDR3 sequences, with under 15% occurring once and the leading ten covering over 15%. This same sample was also part of a study on T cells in Graves' hyperthyroidism and ophthalmopathy.

The sample in question was peripheral blood mononuclear cells (PBMCs), obtained at new diagnosis, from a patient treated with antithyroid drugs. This chain links TRBV7-2 with TRBJ1-3; D gene unclear. This receptor was identified in a woman aged 30 to 39 with Graves disease. CDR3: CASSAAGNSGNTIYF. The DNA for the CDR3 is TGTGCCAGCAGCGCCGCGGGTAACTCTGGAAACACCATATATTTT.